A single sample gave rise to the 17 T cell receptor beta chains below, sequenced in a study of technical replicates of blood from a few donors. The data were produced by immunoSEQ multiplex PCR, yet TCRdb's version contains in-frame clones alone and is incomplete. This sample has 60,000 to 85,000 clones; 94% occur once, and the top ten carry 0.3% to 0.45%. Sequenced: T cells isolated from PBMCs. The receptor source for this set is a human donor in good health.

The chain joins TRBV28 to TRBJ2-1; D uncertain. CDR1 and CDR2 (germline): MDHEN, SYDVKM. The ends were cut back, 5 bases at V and 5 bases at J, with 16 bases in the middle. This CDR3 region has 15 residues. The CDR3 sequence: CASSPPADLDNEQFF. The CDR3 bases are TGTGCCAGCAGTCCCCCGGCGGATCTCGACAATGAGCAGTTCTTC. The full variable domain, its missing parts supplied by reference TRBV28 and TRBJ2-1, is DVKVTQSSRYLVKRTGEKVFLECVQDMDHENMFWYRQDPGLGLRLIYFSYDVKMKEKGDIPEGYSVSREKKERFSLILESASTNQTSMYLCASSPPADLDNEQFFGPGTRLTVL.

The chain couples TRBV7-9 to TRBJ2-5; D may be TRBD1 (6 bases). The CDR3 sequence is 13 residues long. Germline CDR1 SEHNR, CDR2 FQNEAQ (reference sequence). Deletions cut 4 bases from V and 4 bases from J, with 10 bases between. The CDR3 protein is CASSSGARETQYF. CDR3 in DNA: TGTGCCAGCAGCTCAGGGGCGCGAGAGACCCAGTACTTC.

The chain links TRBV9 to TRBJ2-7, with 9 bases aligning to TRBD2. CDR3 size: 15 residues. V was clipped by 0 bases and J by 2 bases; unmatched bases: 3. Germline V CDR1 and CDR2: SGDLS, YYNGEE. In nucleotides, the CDR3 is TGTGCCAGCAGCGTAGGGACTAGCGTAACCTACGAGCAGTACTTC. Its protein product is CASSVGTSVTYEQYF.

The rearrangement uses TRBV9 and TRBJ2-7, with 8 bases lining up with TRBD1. V trimming: 0 bases; J trimming: 4 bases; junction bases outside the gene matches: 6. Germline assignment: CDR1 SGDLS and CDR2 YYNGEE. The CDR3 is 15 amino acids. The CDR3 DNA reads as TGTGCCAGCAGCGTAGGTTCGGGACAGGTGTACGAGCAGTACTTC. This encodes CASSVGSGQVYEQYF.

The chain recombines TRBV4-3 with TRBJ2-1, with D tentatively TRBD1 (5 bases). Looked up from germline, CDR1 is LGHNA and CDR2 is YSLEER. CDR3 length: 17 residues. The V gene lost 2 bases and the J gene lost 9 bases, with 23 bases spanning the gap. DNA of the CDR3: TGCGCCAGCAGCCAAACCCTAGGAGACAGCCTCGAAGGTGAGCAGTTCTTC. This encodes CASSQTLGDSLEGEQFF.

J is TRBJ2-7 and V is TRBV4-1; D is possibly TRBD2 (5 bases). In germline, CDR1 is MGHRA, CDR2 YSYEKL. This CDR3 spans 15 amino acids. V was cut by 1 base and J by 3 bases, with 13 bases left in between. Here the CDR3 DNA reads TGCGCCAGCAGCCAAGCTTCTAGCCAAAACTACGAGCAGTACTTC. It codes for CASSQASSQNYEQYF.

This clone occurred a few times. The V gene is TRBV19, the J gene TRBJ2-7; 7 nucleotides line up with TRBD2. The trim removed 6 bases at V and 3 bases at J, leaving 8 bases unmatched. The CDR3 length is 14 residues. Per the germline V gene, CDR1 is LNHDA and CDR2 is SQIVND (reference sequence). CDR3: CASSDAREGYEQYF. The CDR3 bases are TGTGCCAGTAGCGACGCTAGGGAGGGCTACGAGCAGTACTTC.

The chain is built from TRBV7-9 and TRBJ1-2; 7 nucleotides match TRBD1. From germline, CDR1 is SEHNR and CDR2 FQNEAQ (reference sequence). J lost 1 base, V lost 3 bases, and 2 bases had no gene match. The length of the CDR3 is 14 residues. CDR3 loop: CASSLQGGNYGYTF. The CDR3 region has the DNA TGTGCCAGCAGCTTGCAGGGGGGTAACTATGGCTACACCTTC.

The rearrangement uses TRBV5-1 and TRBJ2-3; D call uncertain. Germline lookup yields CDR1 SGHRS and CDR2 YFSETQ. The CDR3 contains 17 residues. V lost 0 bases and J 2 bases, leaving 16 bases between the germline ends. CDR3: CASSLDPQDFYTDTQYF. The CDR3 nucleotides read TGCGCCAGCAGCTTGGATCCTCAAGACTTTTACACAGATACGCAGTATTTT.

The J gene is TRBJ1-2, the V gene TRBV29-1; 9 bases are shared with TRBD1. Germline CDR1 reads SQVTM; CDR2 reads ANQGSEA. The CDR3 is 17 residues long. J gave up 0 bases and V 5 bases, and 13 bases lay outside the gene matches. CDR3 residues: CSVPGWTGDGANYGYTF. The DNA for the CDR3 is TGCAGCGTTCCGGGCTGGACAGGGGACGGGGCTAACTATGGCTACACCTTC.

V usage is TRBV4-1 and J usage is TRBJ1-2; 7 bases fit TRBD1. The germline V gene encodes CDR1 MGHRA and CDR2 YSYEKL. This CDR3 spans 15 amino acids. J gave up 4 bases and V 4 bases, and 9 bases lay outside the gene matches. The CDR3 DNA sequence: TGCGCCAGCAGCCCCCACGGGACAGAGCCCTATGGCTACACCTTC. Translation: CASSPHGTEPYGYTF.

The chain is built from TRBV5-6 and TRBJ1-2; D ambiguous. The CDR3 length is 17 residues. The V gene's germline CDR1 is SGHDT and CDR2 YYEEEE. V lost 4 bases and J lost 3, with 22 bases in between. The CDR3 reads CASSALGGVELYYGYTF. The CDR3 DNA sequence: TGTGCCAGCAGCGCCCTGGGAGGCGTGGAACTATACTATGGCTACACCTTC.

The chain is built from TRBV4-1 and TRBJ2-3; TRBD2 is a possible D gene (6 bases). CDR3 size: 14 residues. Germline loops: CDR1 MGHRA, CDR2 YSYEKL. The V end was cut by 3 bases, the J end by 0 bases, with 7 bases between. CDR3 protein: CASSQAGSTDTQYF. DNA of the CDR3: TGCGCCAGCAGCCAGGCGGGGAGCACAGATACGCAGTATTTT.

V usage is TRBV7-6 and J usage is TRBJ1-1; D might be TRBD1 (5 bases). Trimming pared 1 base from V and 5 bases from J, leaving 11 bases between. There are 14 residues in the CDR3. CDR1 and CDR2 from the germline V gene are SGHVS and FNYEAQ. Here the CDR3 reads CASSLGSGKTEAFF. The CDR3 DNA is TGTGCCAGCAGCTTAGGTTCAGGGAAAACTGAAGCTTTCTTT.

The chain combines TRBV7-3 with TRBJ1-4; possible D gene TRBD1, 5 bases. V lost 5 bases and J 3 bases, leaving 7 bases between the germline ends. This CDR3 has 13 residues. Germline V CDR1 and CDR2: SGHTA, FQGTGA. CDR3 region: CASSLGPNEKLFF. CDR3 bases: TGTGCCAGCAGCCTGGGGCCTAATGAAAAACTGTTTTTT.

The chain is built from TRBV29-1 and TRBJ1-4, with 7 nucleotides matching TRBD1. CDR1 is SQVTM and CDR2 is ANQGSEA in the germline V gene. The CDR3 totals 15 residues. After removal of 7 bases from V and 4 bases from J, the junction contained 12 bases not matched to a gene. The CDR3 DNA follows: TGCAGCGCCGCCCCCGGGGGACAGAATAATGAAAAACTGTTTTTT. Translation gives CSAAPGGQNNEKLFF.

V is TRBV9 and J is TRBJ1-4; possibly TRBD1 for D (6 bases). The CDR3 has 14 amino acids. The V gene's germline CDR1 is SGDLS and CDR2 YYNGEE. V was clipped by 4 bases and J by 5 bases, with 12 bases between them. The chain's CDR3 is CASSPSGQNEKLFF. The DNA for the CDR3 is TGTGCCAGCAGCCCATCCGGACAGAATGAAAAACTGTTTTTT.